The next 18 T cell receptor beta chains were all read from a single sample in a study of cytomegalovirus exposure and HLA in healthy donors. Use of 60 Vbeta and 13 Jbeta primers characterized the PCR. The protocol was immunoSEQ multiplex PCR, while the TCRdb copy is restricted to in-frame clones and leaves out a portion. Of 180,000 or so clones in the sample, 65% to 85% are singletons; the top ten hold 1.2% to 1.5%. The sequenced sample was PBMCs. These receptors came from a girl aged 5-17 years in good health and CMV-seropositive.

The V call is TRBV10-1, the J call TRBJ2-7; D possibly corresponds to TRBD1 (5 bases). V gave up 1 base and J gave up 2 bases, with 12 bases separating them. The CDR3 has 15 residues. Per the germline V gene, CDR1 is WNHNN and CDR2 is SYGVQD (reference sequence). DNA for the CDR3: TGCGCCAGCAGTGAGTGGTTGTCAGGGACCTACGAGCAGTACTTC. Its translation: CASSEWLSGTYEQYF.

The sample holds one count of this clone. The rearrangement links TRBV7-6 to TRBJ2-3; 8 nucleotides align to TRBD2. Germline V gene sequence: CDR1 SGHVS, CDR2 FNYEAQ. V was clipped by 3 bases and J by 3 bases; unmatched bases: 2. The length of the CDR3 is 14 residues. In DNA form, the CDR3 reads TGTGCCAGCAGCTTGGTAGCGGGAACAGATACGCAGTATTTT. Protein product: CASSLVAGTDTQYF.

The chain's CDR3 is CASSQTLAGASEQYF. The DNA for the CDR3 is TGTGCCAGCAGCCAAACGCTAGCGGGAGCCTCCGAGCAGTACTTC. V is TRBV4-2 and J is TRBJ2-7, with TRBD2 identical over 10 bases. The CDR3 is made up of 15 amino acids. Germline-derived CDR1 and CDR2 are LGHNA and YNFKEQ. J gave up 6 bases and V 2 bases, and 7 bases lay outside the gene matches.

The rearrangement links TRBV4-1 to TRBJ2-7, with 14 nucleotides matching TRBD2. Germline CDR1 reads MGHRA; CDR2 reads YSYEKL. This CDR3 spans 16 amino acids. The V gene end was trimmed by 3 bases and the J gene end by 3 bases; junction bases not matched to a gene: 4. CDR3 bases: TGCGCCAGCAGCCAGGGGACTAGCGGGAGTTTCTACGAGCAGTACTTC. It yields the protein CASSQGTSGSFYEQYF.

The chain uses TRBV6-1 and TRBJ1-2; tentatively, D is TRBD1 (6 bases). Trimming pared 3 bases from V and 2 bases from J, leaving 16 bases between. This CDR3 region has 16 residues. CDR1 and CDR2 (germline): MNHNS, SASEGT. The CDR3 DNA is TGTGCCAGCAGTGAGGACGGAGGGGGGGCAAACTATGGCTACACCTTC. This translates into CASSEDGGGANYGYTF.

The chain is built from TRBV6-5 and TRBJ2-3, with a tentative D call TRBD2 (5 bases). Trimming cost V 2 bases and J 5 bases, with 14 bases left between them. From germline, CDR1 is MNHEY and CDR2 SVGAGI. The CDR3 has 15 residues. CDR3 protein: CASSYSSGPGDTQYF. CDR3 nucleotide sequence: TGTGCCAGCAGTTACAGCAGCGGCCCGGGAGATACGCAGTATTTT.

This rearrangement joins TRBV2 to TRBJ1-4; D is possibly TRBD1 (5 bases). With 7 bases removed from V and 6 bases from J, the gap between germline ends came to 9 bases. CDR3 length: 12 residues. Germline V gives CDR1 SNHLY, CDR2 FYNNEI. CDR3: CASNQGYEKLFF. The CDR3 DNA reads as TGTGCCAGCAATCAGGGTTATGAAAAACTGTTTTTT.

This chain joins TRBV4-1 and TRBJ2-7; 8 bases agree with TRBD1. The last part of the DNA fits TRBJ2-1 better; the J call may be wrong. CDR1 and CDR2 (germline): MGHRA, YSYEKL. This CDR3 is 16 amino acids long. In DNA, the CDR3 is TGCGCCAGCAGTATGGTACCGGGGACAGGCATCTACGAGCAGTTCTTC. Encoded protein: CASSMVPGTGIYEQFF.

The CDR3 DNA sequence: TGTGCCAGCACCAGACGGACACCCCAGGGGACCCTTAATGAAAAACTGTTTTTT. The encoded protein is CASTRRTPQGTLNEKLFF. This chain links TRBV27 with TRBJ1-4, with TRBD1 as a possible D gene (6 bases). The CDR3 runs to 18 residues. Germline V gene data show CDR1 as MNHEY and CDR2 as SMNVEV (reference sequence). With 7 bases removed from V and 4 bases from J, the gap between germline ends came to 25 bases.

The chain links TRBV5-3 to TRBJ2-7; TRBD2 matches at 14 bases. TRBV5-3 is an open reading frame whose function is uncertain. Trimming removed 4 bases from V and 1 base from J; junction bases left unmatched: 4. CDR3 length: 16 residues. This CDR3 reads CARSAGTSGSSYEQYF. DNA of the CDR3: TGTGCCAGAAGCGCAGGGACTAGCGGGAGTTCCTACGAGCAGTACTTC.

CDR3 residues: CASSPMGTVYGYTF. CDR3 bases: TGTGCCAGCAGCCCTATGGGGACAGTCTATGGCTACACCTTC. The rearrangement links TRBV6-5 to TRBJ1-2; 7 bases are a match to TRBD1. The V and J ends lost 6 bases and 4 bases, in that order; junction bases with no gene match: 8. Germline V gene data show CDR1 as MNHEY and CDR2 as SVGAGI. The CDR3 covers 14 residues.

The J gene is TRBJ2-1, the V gene TRBV7-3; TRBD2 agrees at 12 bases. After removal of 5 bases from V and 6 bases from J, the junction contained 8 bases not matched to a gene. The CDR3 covers 16 residues. Germline V gene sequence: CDR1 SGHTA, CDR2 FQGTGA. The CDR3 nucleotides read TGTGCCAGCAGCCCTAGCGGGAGGGGGTTTGGCAATGAGCAGTTCTTC. It specifies CASSPSGRGFGNEQFF.

In the case of this clone: No conserved phenylalanine or tryptophan is present at the end of the CDR3, so a read error is the likely explanation. The chain couples TRBV6-1 to TRBJ2-3; 12 positions match TRBD2. J lost 6 bases, V lost 6 bases, and 1 base had no gene match. The CDR3 totals 13 residues. Germline-derived CDR1 and CDR2 are MNHNS and SASEGT. Written as DNA, the CDR3 is TGTGCCAGCAGGCTAGCGGGAGGGGATACGCAGTATTCT. Translated: CASRLAGGDTQYS.

This sequence joins TRBV19 and TRBJ1-1; 8 nucleotides line up with TRBD1. Per the germline V gene, CDR1 is LNHDA and CDR2 is SQIVND (reference sequence). The CDR3 contains 19 residues. V shed 7 bases, J shed 1 base, and the junction held 20 bases outside the gene matches. CDR3 loop: CASKAARGWTGYGNTEAFF. CDR3 DNA sequence: TGTGCCAGTAAGGCCGCCCGGGGTTGGACAGGGTACGGGAACACTGAAGCTTTCTTT.

The gene calls are TRBV14 and TRBJ1-1; D remains ambiguous. CDR3 length: 13 amino acids. Trimming stripped 2 bases from V and 2 bases from J, with 6 bases between. CDR1 is SGHDN, CDR2 FVKESK, per germline. DNA for the CDR3: TGTGCCAGCAGCCAAAACAGAAACACTGAAGCTTTCTTT. Protein product: CASSQNRNTEAFF.

The chain carries TRBV4-3 and TRBJ2-3; 11 bases agree with TRBD2. CDR1 is LGHNA, CDR2 YSLEER, per germline. The CDR3 spans 16 residues. Trimming cost V 1 base and J 4 bases; bases outside gene matches: 4. The CDR3 DNA reads TGCGCCAGCAGCCAAGGGACTAGCGGGTATTCAGATACGCAGTATTTT. Its protein product is CASSQGTSGYSDTQYF.

Only a few counts were recorded for this clone. The J gene is TRBJ1-2, the V gene TRBV29-1; D remains ambiguous. The germline V gene encodes CDR1 SQVTM and CDR2 ANQGSEA. V lost 5 bases, J lost 8 bases, and 15 bases lay in between. This CDR3 is 12 amino acids long. Here the CDR3 DNA reads TGCAGCGTTCGCTCGCAACACGTAGGCTACACCTTC. Amino acids: CSVRSQHVGYTF.

The V gene is TRBV5-1, the J gene TRBJ2-1, with TRBD2 matching over 9 bases. The CDR3 runs to 16 residues. Germline lookup yields CDR1 SGHRS and CDR2 YFSETQ. V trimming: 0 bases; J trimming: 6 bases; junction bases outside the gene matches: 7. CDR3 DNA sequence: TGCGCCAGCAGCTTGGAGGGCGGGAGGGCCGGCAATGAGCAGTTCTTC. Translation gives CASSLEGGRAGNEQFF.